The 14 T cell receptor beta chains below were found in one sample sequenced in a study of CD8 T cells in ankylosing spondylitis. Points from the study as a whole: Apparently characteristic of ankylosing spondylitis blood was a TCR beta motif (about eight highly homologous variants).

Using its own MiXCR run on the 5' RACE reads, TCRdb lists one record per CDR3 protein. The table shows some 220,000 distinct CDR3 sequences, with more than 5.5% occurring only once. These TCRs' antigens remain unknown. The material sequenced was blood, either unsorted or a sorted T cell fraction (not recorded which). The receptors come from a male donor with ankylosing spondylitis.

This clonotype came up once. This may stem from a read error, because a much larger clone lies one nucleotide away. Here the CDR3 reads CASSFSAEETGELFF. The CDR3 DNA reads TGTGCTAGCAGCTTCAGTGCGGAGGAGACCGGGGAGCTGTTTTTT. The chain recombines TRBV7-7 with TRBJ2-2, with D perhaps TRBD2 (5 bases). Germline values: CDR1 SSHAT, CDR2 FNYEAQ (reference sequence). The CDR3 is 15 residues long.

This clonotype was seen many times. V usage is TRBV7-8 and J usage is TRBJ2-7, with TRBD1 as a possible D gene (6 bases). The CDR3 runs 19 residues. Germline V lookup: CDR1 SGHVS, CDR2 FQNEAQ. V was shortened by 1 base and J by 6 bases, with 28 bases between the two germline ends. The CDR3 DNA is TGTGCCAGCAGCTTAGGCTCCGCGACTGGGTGGGGGCTATTATCCGAGCAGTACTTC. Translated, it gives CASSLGSATGWGLLSEQYF. The variable domain in full, completed from reference TRBV7-8 and TRBJ2-7, reads GAGVSQSPRYKVAKRGQDVALRCDPISGHVSLFWYQQALGQGPEFLTYFQNEAQLDKSGLPSDRFFAERPEGSVSTLKIQRTQQEDSAVYLCASSLGSATGWGLLSEQYFGPGTRLTVT.

The table lists this clonotype with many counts. The rearrangement links TRBV15 to TRBJ1-5; no reliable D call. Germline assignment: CDR1 LNHNV and CDR2 YYDKDF (reference sequence). V was pared by 6 bases and J by 0 bases, with 9 bases between. This CDR3 has 14 amino acids. The DNA of the CDR3 is TGTGCCACCAGTACTCGTTATAGCAATCAGCCCCAGCATTTT. This translates into CATSTRYSNQPQHF.

The table lists this clonotype with many counts. V gene TRBV3-1 combines with J gene TRBJ2-7, with TRBD1 matching 11 bases. CDR1 is LGHDT and CDR2 is YNNKEL in the germline V gene (reference sequence). The CDR3 is made up of 14 amino acids. V shed 5 bases, J shed 6 bases, and the junction held 6 bases outside the gene matches. As DNA, the CDR3 is TGTGCCAGCAGCACCCCCGGGACAGGGGGCGAGCAGTACTTC. Translation gives CASSTPGTGGEQYF.

At least ten counts were recorded for this clonotype. The chain recombines TRBV5-1 with TRBJ1-1; perhaps TRBD1 as D (5 bases). With 6 bases removed from V and 0 bases from J, the gap between germline ends came to 15 bases. This CDR3 has 15 residues. Per the germline V gene, CDR1 is SGHRS and CDR2 is YFSETQ. CDR3 nucleotides: TGCGCCAGCACCCTTGGGCAGGGTATGAACACTGAAGCTTTCTTT. This codes for CASTLGQGMNTEAFF. The full variable domain, rest sourced from reference TRBV5-1 and TRBJ1-1, is KAGVTQTPRYLIKTRGQQVTLSCSPISGHRSVSWYQQTPGQGLQFLFEYFSETQRNKGNFPGRFSGRQFSNSRSEMNVSTLELGDSALYLCASTLGQGMNTEAFFGQGTRLTVV.

V is TRBV6-6 and J is TRBJ2-2; no clear D. The germline V and J ends were trimmed by 10 bases and 0 bases, with 9 bases remaining between them. CDR1 and CDR2 from the germline V gene are MNHNY and SVGAGI (reference sequence). The CDR3 sequence is 13 residues long. The chain's CDR3 is CATLHANTGELFF. The CDR3 DNA sequence: TGTGCCACCCTACACGCGAACACCGGGGAGCTGTTTTTT.

This clonotype occurred many times. The V gene is TRBV6-2 or TRBV6-3, the J gene TRBJ2-7, with TRBD1 matching 9 bases. CDR1 MNHEY and CDR2 SVGEGT come from the germline V gene. J gave up 2 bases and V 2 bases, and 7 bases lay outside the gene matches. This CDR3 comprises 16 residues. DNA for the CDR3: TGTGCCAGCAGTTACCCCCCGGGACAGGGCCCCTACGAGCAGTACTTC. Amino acids: CASSYPPGQGPYEQYF.

This clonotype was counted many times. V and J are TRBV6-2 or TRBV6-3 and TRBJ2-1; unclear D gene. Trimming took 7 bases from V and 0 from J, leaving 10 bases between them. The CDR3 runs to 14 residues. Per germline, CDR1 MNHEY and CDR2 SVGEGT. The CDR3 reads CASTPPSSYNEQFF. In DNA, the CDR3 is TGTGCCAGCACCCCCCCGAGCTCCTACAATGAGCAGTTCTTC.

In its sample, this clonotype was seen a few times. The V and J genes are TRBV4-3 and TRBJ2-3; unclear D gene. V shed 0 bases and J shed 3 bases, with 19 bases lying between them. This CDR3 contains 18 residues. Germline CDR1 LGHNA, CDR2 YSLEER. The DNA for the CDR3 is TGCGCCAGCAGCCAAGATCCCGGGCCTGGCCCCCTTACAGATACGCAGTATTTT. Protein: CASSQDPGPGPLTDTQYF.

The table lists this clonotype with a few counts. The V and J genes are TRBV29-1 and TRBJ2-7; D is tentatively TRBD1 or TRBD2 (6 bases each). CDR1 SQVTM and CDR2 ANQGSEA come from the germline V gene. V dropped 6 bases and J dropped 2 bases, with 11 bases sitting between them. The CDR3 runs 12 residues. CDR3 sequence: CSVRDTPYEQYF. For the CDR3, the DNA is TGCAGCGTGCGGGACACCCCCTACGAGCAGTACTTC.

This clonotype has ten or more counts. V and J are TRBV2 and TRBJ2-3, with 11 positions matching TRBD2. CDR3 length equals 21 residues. V shed 4 bases, J shed 2 bases, and the junction held 20 bases outside the gene matches. Germline CDR1 is SNHLY and CDR2 is FYNNEI. CDR3 coding DNA: TGTGCCAGCAGTGCCTGGGAGAGGTACGAGACTAGCGGGACCATCACAGATACGCAGTATTTT. Protein sequence: CASSAWERYETSGTITDTQYF.

This clonotype has ten or more counts. The genes are TRBV7-2 and TRBJ2-1; D might be TRBD2 (6 bases). Per the germline V gene, CDR1 is SGHTA and CDR2 is FQGNSA. Trimming took off 4 bases at V and 4 bases at J, with 11 bases between the two ends. This CDR3 region has 14 residues. The CDR3 DNA follows: TGTGCCAGCAGCTGGGCGGGAACGTACAATGAGCAGTTCTTC. Protein sequence: CASSWAGTYNEQFF.

This clonotype was seen ten or more times. V is TRBV7-9 and J is TRBJ2-7, with TRBD1 matching over 11 bases. Trimming took 6 bases from V and 4 from J; bases not matched to a gene: 5. From germline, CDR1 is SEHNR and CDR2 FQNEAQ (reference sequence). The CDR3 spans 14 residues. CDR3 nucleotides: TGTGCCAGCAGGGCCGGGACAGGGGGTTACGAGCAGTACTTC. Its protein product is CASRAGTGGYEQYF.

The chain couples TRBV20-1 to TRBJ2-7, with D tentatively TRBD1 or TRBD2 (5 bases each). Trimming pared 3 bases from V and 5 bases from J, leaving 17 bases between. CDR3 size: 14 residues. Germline V lookup: CDR1 DFQATT, CDR2 SNEGSKA (reference sequence). CDR3 residues: CSARDRDGYDEQYF. The CDR3 DNA reads TGCAGTGCTAGGGACCGGGACGGATACGACGAGCAGTACTTC.